Judged by abundance, the clone carrying this TCR beta chain is large. Each CDR3 protein is one row after TCRdb ran MiXCR on the PCR reads. The top ten clones hold roughly a sixth of a sample with 14,000 or so distinct CDR3 sequences, around 40% of them seen once. Germline CDR1 MNHEY, CDR2 SVGAGI. With V trimmed by 6 bases and J by 6 bases, 9 bases remained unmatched. This CDR3 comprises 15 residues. The entry originates in a study of CD4 and CD8 cells across lung adenocarcinoma regions. The receptor was isolated from a male donor with lung adenocarcinoma. The CD4 and CD8 labels of this study may be unreliable. This chain uses TRBV6-5 with TRBJ2-2, with 8 positions matching TRBD2. Sequenced input: CD4+ T cells from the center of a lung tumor. For the CDR3, the DNA is TGTGCCAGCAGGGCAACAAGCGGGAGTGCCGGGGAGCTGTTTTTT. As protein: CASRATSGSAGELFF.